A single sample is the source of the 5 T cell receptor delta chains below, sequenced in a study of gamma-delta chains in newborns, infants, children. TCRdb called clones from the reads again using CATT. The table lists around 11,000 delta-chain clones, about 8.8% of them singletons. The specimen sequenced was blood. The receptor set was obtained from a child who was a newborn, infant or young child, either healthy, febrile or measles-vaccinated (not recorded which).

In nucleotides, the CDR3 is TGTGCCTGTGACACCCTGGGGGATCTCGGCTGGGACACCCGACAGATGTTTTTC. It translates to CACDTLGDLGWDTRQMFF. The chain joins TRDV2 to TRDJ3; 9 bases are a match to TRDD3. Looked up from germline, CDR1 is GEAIGNYY and CDR2 is EKD. V trimming: 0 bases; J trimming: 3 bases; junction bases outside the gene matches: 5. The CDR3 runs to 18 residues.

In its sample, this clone was seen a few times. CDR3 DNA: TGTGCCTGTGACGCGGGTGGGGACAAGGGCACCGATAAACTCATCTTT. Amino acids: CACDAGGDKGTDKLIF. The rearrangement uses TRDV2 and TRDJ1, with D perhaps matching TRDD3 (5 bases). The length of the CDR3 is 16 residues. V lost 3 bases to trimming and J lost 1 base, with 17 bases between them. The germline gives CDR1 GEAIGNYY, CDR2 EKD.

This chain uses TRDV2 with TRDJ1, with 12 bases fitting TRDD3. No J gene is reported in TCRdb; it was inferred here by comparing the DNA with germline. Germline V gene sequence: CDR1 GEAIGNYY, CDR2 EKD. The CDR3 totals 17 residues. Germline trimming cut 3 bases from V and 7 bases from J; bases unmatched to any gene: 14. The CDR3 sequence: CACDPLPAGGYGGKLIF. In DNA, the CDR3 is TGTGCCTGTGACCCCCTCCCAGCTGGGGGATACGGCGGTAAACTCATCTTT.

This rearrangement joins TRDV1 to TRDJ1; D is perhaps TRDD3 (6 bases). V gave up 2 bases and J gave up 3 bases, with 25 bases separating them. CDR1 is TSWWSYY, CDR2 QGS, per germline. The CDR3 totals 19 residues. The CDR3 reads CALGERYPHLWGDADKLIF. In DNA form, the CDR3 reads TGTGCTCTTGGGGAAAGGTACCCACACCTCTGGGGAGACGCCGATAAACTCATCTTT.

This clone has only a few counts. The V and J genes are TRDV2 and TRDJ1; TRDD3 aligns across 7 bases. This CDR3 comprises 16 residues. Germline CDR1 reads GEAIGNYY; CDR2 reads EKD. With V trimmed by 0 bases and J by 3 bases, 9 bases remained unmatched. The CDR3 nucleotides are TGTGCCTGTGACACCCTTGGTGGGGGAACCTCCGATAAACTCATCTTT. Translation: CACDTLGGGTSDKLIF.